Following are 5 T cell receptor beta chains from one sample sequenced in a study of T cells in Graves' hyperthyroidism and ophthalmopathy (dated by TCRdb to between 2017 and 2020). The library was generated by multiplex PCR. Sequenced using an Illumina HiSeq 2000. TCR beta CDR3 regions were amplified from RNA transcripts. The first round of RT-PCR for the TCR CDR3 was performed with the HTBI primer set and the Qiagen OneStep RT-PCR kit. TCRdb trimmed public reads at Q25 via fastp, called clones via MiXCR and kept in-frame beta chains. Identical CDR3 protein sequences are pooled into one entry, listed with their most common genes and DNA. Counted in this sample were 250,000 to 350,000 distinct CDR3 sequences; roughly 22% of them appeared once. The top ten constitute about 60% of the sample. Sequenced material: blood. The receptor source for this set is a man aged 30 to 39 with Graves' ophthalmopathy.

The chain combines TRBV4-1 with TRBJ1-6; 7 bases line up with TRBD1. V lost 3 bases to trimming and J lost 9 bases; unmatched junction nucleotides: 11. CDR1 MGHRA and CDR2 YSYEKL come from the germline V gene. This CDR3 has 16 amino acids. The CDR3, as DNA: TGCGCCAGCAGCCAGTACACAGGGGCGTGGGGTTCACCCCTCCACTTT. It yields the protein CASSQYTGAWGSPLHF.

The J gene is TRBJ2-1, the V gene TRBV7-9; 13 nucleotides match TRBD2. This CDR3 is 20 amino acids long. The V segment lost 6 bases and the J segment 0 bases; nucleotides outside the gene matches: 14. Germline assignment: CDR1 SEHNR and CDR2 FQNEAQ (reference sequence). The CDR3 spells CASSFASGLAGKSSYNEQFF. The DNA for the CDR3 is TGTGCCAGCAGTTTCGCTTCGGGACTAGCGGGGAAGAGCTCCTACAATGAGCAGTTCTTC.

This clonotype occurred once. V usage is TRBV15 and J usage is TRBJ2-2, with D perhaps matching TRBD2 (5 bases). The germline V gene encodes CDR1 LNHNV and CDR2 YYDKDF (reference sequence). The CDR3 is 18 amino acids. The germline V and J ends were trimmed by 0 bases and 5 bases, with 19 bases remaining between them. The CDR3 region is CATSRDLPAAGSTGELFF. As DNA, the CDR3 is TGTGCCACCAGCAGAGATCTTCCCGCGGCGGGCTCTACCGGGGAGCTGTTTTTT.

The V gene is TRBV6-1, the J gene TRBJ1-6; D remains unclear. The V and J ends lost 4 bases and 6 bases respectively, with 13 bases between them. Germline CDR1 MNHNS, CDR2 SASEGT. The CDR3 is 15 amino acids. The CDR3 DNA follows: TGTGCCAGCAGTGCATGGACCCGCAGTAATTCACCCCTCCACTTT. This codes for CASSAWTRSNSPLHF.

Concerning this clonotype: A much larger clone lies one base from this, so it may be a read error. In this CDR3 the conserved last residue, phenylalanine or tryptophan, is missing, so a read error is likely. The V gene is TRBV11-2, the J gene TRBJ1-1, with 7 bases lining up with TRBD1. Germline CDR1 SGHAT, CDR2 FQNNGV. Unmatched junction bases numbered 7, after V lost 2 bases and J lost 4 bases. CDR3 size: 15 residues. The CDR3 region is CASSLPRTGTTEAFL. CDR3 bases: TGTGCCAGCAGCTTACCCAGGACAGGAACCACTGAAGCTTTCCTT.